This TCR beta chain was documented in a study of blood T cell repertoires in COVID-19. Across the whole study: The United States, Italy and Spain supplied acute and convalescent COVID-19 samples. Sources were T cells, B-cell-depleted T cells, or PBMCs; the material itself was cDNA or gDNA.

In the study's own analysis: Amplification of reference gene primers was used by the study to estimate nucleated cell counts. Method: immunoSEQ multiplex PCR; TCRdb's copy keeps in-frame clones and lacks some. D and trimming were read from the DNA, whereas the V and J calls and clone size are those reported in that table. Among fewer than 300,000 clones listed, 70% to 85% were seen once. Germline V lookup: CDR1 MNHNS, CDR2 SASEGT. V lost 2 bases and J lost 1; bases outside the gene matches: 4. The CDR3 extends over 16 amino acids. Sequencing was done on a sample of peripheral blood. The chain carries TRBV6-1 and TRBJ1-4; 7 bases map to TRBD1. The TCR originated in a woman of 80 years or more with acute or convalescent COVID-19. CDR3 sequence: CASSERQGGTNEKLFF. The CDR3 DNA follows: TGTGCCAGCAGTGAACGACAGGGCGGAACTAATGAAAAACTGTTTTTT.